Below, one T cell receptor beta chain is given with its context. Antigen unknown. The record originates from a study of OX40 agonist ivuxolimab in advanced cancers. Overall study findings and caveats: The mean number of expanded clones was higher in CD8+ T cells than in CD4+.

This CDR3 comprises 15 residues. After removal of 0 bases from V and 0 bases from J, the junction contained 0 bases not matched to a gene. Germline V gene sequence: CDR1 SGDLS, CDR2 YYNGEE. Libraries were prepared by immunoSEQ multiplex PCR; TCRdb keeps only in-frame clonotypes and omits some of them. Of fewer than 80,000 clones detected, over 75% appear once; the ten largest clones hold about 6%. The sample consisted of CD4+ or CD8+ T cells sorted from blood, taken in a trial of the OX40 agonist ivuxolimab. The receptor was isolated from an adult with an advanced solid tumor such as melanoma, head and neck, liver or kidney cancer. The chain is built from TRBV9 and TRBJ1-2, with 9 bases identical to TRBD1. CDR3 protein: CASSVGQGANYGYTF. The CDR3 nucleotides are TGTGCCAGCAGCGTAGGACAGGGGGCTAACTATGGCTACACCTTC.